One sample yielded the 28 T cell receptor beta chains listed below, sequenced in a study of monozygotic twins with inflammatory bowel disease. After re-calling the 5' RACE reads, TCRdb lists one entry per CDR3 protein, DNA absent. The sample includes some 170,000 distinct CDR3 sequences. The specimen sequenced was blood. The receptor set was obtained from a human donor with ulcerative colitis or Crohn's disease, or a healthy co-twin of an affected twin (not recorded which).

The chain joins TRBV7-3 to TRBJ2-1; TCRdb's assignment of TRBD2 cannot be checked, as there is no DNA. This CDR3 region has 14 residues. From germline, CDR1 is SGHTA and CDR2 FQGTGA. CDR3 residues: CASSLDGGVTEQFF.

The J gene is TRBJ2-1, the V gene TRBV10-2; no DNA is available, so the TRBD1 call from TCRdb remains unchecked. Germline V lookup: CDR1 WSHSY, CDR2 SAAADI. This CDR3 region has 15 residues. The CDR3 loop is CASRAETGLFGEQFF.

The CDR3 loop is CASSVTGGQPQHF. The chain links TRBV6-4 to TRBJ1-5; TCRdb returns TRBD1, unconfirmable since there is no DNA. CDR1 and CDR2 (germline): MRHNA, SNTAGT. The CDR3 loop spans 13 amino acids.

The gene calls are TRBV19 and TRBJ2-3; the D call of TRBD1 rests on TCRdb alone, since no DNA is present to check it. CDR1 and CDR2 (germline): LNHDA, SQIVND (reference sequence). The CDR3 loop spans 15 amino acids. This chain's CDR3 is CASSPDRADTDTQYF. The variable domain in full, with the rest retrieved from reference TRBV19 and TRBJ2-3, is DGGITQSPKYLFRKEGQNVTLSCEQNLNHDAMYWYRQDPGQGLRLIYYSQIVNDFQKGDIAEGYSVSREKKESFPLTVTSAQKNPTAFYLCASSPDRADTDTQYFGPGTRLTVL.

V is TRBV20-1 and J is TRBJ2-2. Germline values: CDR1 DFQATT, CDR2 SNEGSKA (reference sequence). The CDR3 runs to 12 residues. CDR3 amino acids: CSARENTGELFF.

The chain joins TRBV7-8 to TRBJ1-4. Per germline, CDR1 SGHVS and CDR2 FQNEAQ. There are 15 residues in the CDR3. CDR3 amino acids: CASSLGTSTREKLFF.

The chain uses TRBV19 and TRBJ2-2; the D call of TRBD1 rests on TCRdb alone, since no DNA is present to check it. CDR1 LNHDA and CDR2 SQIVND come from the germline V gene (reference sequence). The CDR3 totals 14 residues. This chain's CDR3 is CASRQGASTGELFF. The full variable domain, completed using reference TRBV19 and TRBJ2-2, is DGGITQSPKYLFRKEGQNVTLSCEQNLNHDAMYWYRQDPGQGLRLIYYSQIVNDFQKGDIAEGYSVSREKKESFPLTVTSAQKNPTAFYLCASRQGASTGELFFGEGSRLTVL.

This chain uses TRBV5-1 with TRBJ2-1; the TRBD2 assignment by TCRdb is unverifiable without DNA. CDR1 and CDR2 from the germline V gene are SGHRS and YFSETQ. The CDR3 extends over 14 amino acids. The CDR3 sequence: CASGGLAEHNEQFF.

The V gene is TRBV29-1, the J gene TRBJ2-7. The germline CDR1 and CDR2 sequences are SQVTM and ANQGSEA. The CDR3 runs to 14 residues. The CDR3 loop reads CSVAVTGTSYEQYF.

The chain combines TRBV5-1 with TRBJ2-1. This CDR3 comprises 14 residues. The germline CDR1 and CDR2 sequences are SGHRS and YFSETQ. The CDR3 spells CASSEKSIANEQFF.

The V call is TRBV7-2, the J call TRBJ1-5. CDR1 and CDR2 from the germline V gene are SGHTA and FQGNSA. This CDR3 is 15 amino acids long. The CDR3: CASSLGLEISQPQHF.

This rearrangement joins TRBV20-1 to TRBJ2-7; checking the TCRdb D call of TRBD1 is not possible without DNA. The germline V gene has CDR1 DFQATT and CDR2 SNEGSKA (reference sequence). The CDR3 is 13 amino acids. This CDR3 reads CSAPTGNRYEQYF.

The chain recombines TRBV29-1 with TRBJ1-1; no DNA is available, so the TRBD1 call from TCRdb remains unchecked. From germline, CDR1 is SQVTM and CDR2 ANQGSEA. The CDR3 consists of 15 residues. The CDR3 here is CSYHPRGRMNTEAFF.

The genes are TRBV3-1 and TRBJ2-1; no DNA is available, so the TRBD2 call from TCRdb remains unchecked. CDR1 LGHDT and CDR2 YNNKEL come from the germline V gene (reference sequence). This CDR3 comprises 17 residues. The CDR3 sequence: CASSQTTSFPSYNEQFF.

This rearrangement joins TRBV29-1 to TRBJ2-7. Germline V gene lookup returns CDR1 SQVTM and CDR2 ANQGSEA. The CDR3 has 12 residues. The CDR3 protein is CSVEEQTYEQYF.

The CDR3 protein is CAISGREDDNEQFF. V usage is TRBV10-3 and J usage is TRBJ2-1; TCRdb gives TRBD2 as the D gene, but with no DNA this cannot be confirmed. Per the germline V gene, CDR1 is ENHRY and CDR2 is SYGVKD. This CDR3 contains 14 residues.

The chain has TRBV11-1 and TRBJ1-1; there is no DNA to check the TCRdb D call of TRBD1. This CDR3 is built from 15 residues. The V gene's germline CDR1 is SGHAT and CDR2 FQDESV (reference sequence). The CDR3 reads CASSAATRDALEAFF. The full variable domain, completed using reference TRBV11-1 and TRBJ1-1, is EAEVAQSPRYKITEKSQAVAFWCDPISGHATLYWYRQILGQGPELLVQFQDESVVDDSQLPKDRFSAERLKGVDSTLKIQPAELGDSAMYLCASSAATRDALEAFFGQGTRLTVV.

The genes are TRBV20-1 and TRBJ1-1; checking the TCRdb D call of TRBD1 is not possible without DNA. Germline assignment: CDR1 DFQATT and CDR2 SNEGSKA (reference sequence). CDR3 length: 15 amino acids. Here the CDR3 reads CSAPARGGSNTEAFF.

The rearrangement joins TRBV5-1 to TRBJ2-7; the D call from TCRdb, TRBD2, cannot be confirmed without DNA. Germline V gene data show CDR1 as SGHRS and CDR2 as YFSETQ. The CDR3 sequence is 16 residues long. The chain's CDR3 is CASSVKPGLMSGEQYF.

The genes are TRBV6-1 and TRBJ2-1; TCRdb reports TRBD1, a call that lacks DNA to check it against. Germline loops: CDR1 MNHNS, CDR2 SASEGT. The length of the CDR3 is 15 residues. The CDR3 loop is CASSPGTGGFNEQFF.

V is TRBV27 and J is TRBJ1-5. From germline, CDR1 is MNHEY and CDR2 SMNVEV (reference sequence). CDR3 length: 12 residues. CDR3 region: CASSNGHQPQHF.

The rearrangement uses TRBV15 and TRBJ2-2. This CDR3 contains 14 residues. Per germline, CDR1 LNHNV and CDR2 YYDKDF (reference sequence). The CDR3 loop reads CATSRDRNTGELFF.

The rearrangement joins TRBV21-1 to TRBJ1-5; TCRdb lists TRBD1, though no DNA is available to test this call. TRBV21-1 is a documented pseudogene. The CDR3 is 15 residues long. The CDR3 spells CASSKVDSSNQPQHF.

V is TRBV30 and J is TRBJ1-5; no DNA is available, so the TRBD1 call from TCRdb remains unchecked. The germline CDR1 and CDR2 sequences are GTSNPN and SVGIG (reference sequence). The CDR3 runs to 15 residues. CDR3: CAWDRDRGGNQPQHF.

V and J are TRBV5-1 and TRBJ2-5; there is no DNA to check the TCRdb D call of TRBD2. CDR3 length equals 15 residues. Germline-derived CDR1 and CDR2 are SGHRS and YFSETQ. The CDR3: CASSAGLAYQETQYF.

The rearrangement joins TRBV29-1 to TRBJ1-2. The CDR3 consists of 13 residues. Germline V CDR1 and CDR2: SQVTM, ANQGSEA. The CDR3 reads CSVEVVGRDGYTF.

The genes are TRBV7-9 and TRBJ1-4; TCRdb gives TRBD1 as the D gene, but with no DNA this cannot be confirmed. The CDR3 consists of 14 residues. Germline lookup yields CDR1 SEHNR and CDR2 FQNEAQ (reference sequence). The CDR3 reads CASSSQGAGEKLFF.

The chain carries TRBV9 and TRBJ2-7. The V gene's germline CDR1 is SGDLS and CDR2 YYNGEE. This CDR3 is 14 amino acids long. This CDR3 reads CASSVGVENYEQYF. The full variable domain, rest sourced from reference TRBV9 and TRBJ2-7, is DSGVTQTPKHLITATGQRVTLRCSPRSGDLSVYWYQQSLDQGLQFLIQYYNGEERAKGNILERFSAQQFPDLHSELNLSSLELGDSALYFCASSVGVENYEQYFGPGTRLTVT.